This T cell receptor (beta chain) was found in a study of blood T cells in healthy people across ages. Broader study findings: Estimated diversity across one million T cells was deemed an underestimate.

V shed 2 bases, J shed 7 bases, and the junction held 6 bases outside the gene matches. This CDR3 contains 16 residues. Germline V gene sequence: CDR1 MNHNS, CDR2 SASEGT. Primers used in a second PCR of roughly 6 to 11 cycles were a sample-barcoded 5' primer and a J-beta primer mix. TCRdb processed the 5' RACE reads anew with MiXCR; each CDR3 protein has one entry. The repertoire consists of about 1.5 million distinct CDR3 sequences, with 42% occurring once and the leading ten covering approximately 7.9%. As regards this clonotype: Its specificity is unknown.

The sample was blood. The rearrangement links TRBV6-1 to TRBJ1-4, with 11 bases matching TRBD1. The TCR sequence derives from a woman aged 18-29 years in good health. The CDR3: CASSELRTGGLEKLFF. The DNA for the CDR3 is TGTGCCAGCAGTGAATTAAGGACAGGGGGCCTTGAAAAACTGTTTTTT.